A single sample is the source of the 29 T cell receptor beta chains below, sequenced in a study of T cells in Graves' hyperthyroidism and ophthalmopathy. Amplified TCR beta CDR3 regions came from RNA transcripts. The HTBI set primed first-round TCR CDR3 RT-PCR. One entry per CDR3 protein, called by TCRdb with MiXCR from the multiplex PCR reads. The table shows around 190,000 distinct CDR3 sequences, with less than 20% occurring only once. Sequences were obtained from blood. These receptors all come from a woman between 45 and 60 years old with Graves' hyperthyroidism.

This clonotype was seen repeatedly, ten times or more. V gene TRBV2 combines with J gene TRBJ2-7; D not resolved. Trimming removed 3 bases from V and 2 bases from J, with 5 bases in between. CDR1 and CDR2 (germline): SNHLY, FYNNEI. CDR3 length: 12 amino acids. The CDR3 sequence: CASSDTTYEQYF. CDR3 nucleotides: TGTGCCAGCAGTGACACCACCTACGAGCAGTACTTC.

This clonotype was recorded a few times. This chain uses TRBV30 with TRBJ1-1; D remains ambiguous. V dropped 5 bases and J dropped 4 bases, with 14 bases sitting between them. The CDR3 extends over 13 amino acids. Germline lookup yields CDR1 GTSNPN and CDR2 SVGIG (reference sequence). CDR3 in DNA: TGTGCCTGGGGAGGCGCGAGCCCCACTGAAGCTTTCTTT. Its protein product is CAWGGASPTEAFF. Full variable domain (outside the CDR3, taken from reference TRBV30 and TRBJ1-1): SQTIHQWPATLVQPVGSPLSLECTVEGTSNPNLYWYRQAAGRGLQLLFYSVGIGQISSEVPQNLSASRPQDRQFILSSKKLLLSDSGFYLCAWGGASPTEAFFGQGTRLTVV.

The chain carries TRBV20-1 and TRBJ1-1, with 10 bases that match TRBD1. Germline V gene lookup returns CDR1 DFQATT and CDR2 SNEGSKA (reference sequence). There are 14 residues in the CDR3. V was clipped by 6 bases and J by 6 bases; unmatched bases: 10. CDR3 DNA: TGCAGTGCCGACGACAGGGGGCGGATTCCTGAAGCTTTCTTT. It encodes CSADDRGRIPEAFF.

This sequence joins TRBV6-1 and TRBJ1-2; 7 nucleotides agree with TRBD1. J gave up 4 bases and V 4 bases, and 3 bases lay outside the gene matches. The CDR3 has 13 residues. Germline lookup yields CDR1 MNHNS and CDR2 SASEGT. The CDR3 is CASSGWTGYGYTF. The CDR3 DNA is TGTGCCAGCAGTGGTTGGACAGGCTATGGCTACACCTTC.

The rearrangement links TRBV5-5 to TRBJ1-6; no definite D call. CDR3 length: 15 residues. Germline V lookup: CDR1 SGHKS, CDR2 YYEKEE (reference sequence). V lost 1 base, J lost 6 bases, and 11 bases lay in between. The CDR3 DNA reads TGTGCCAGCAGCTTGAACCCAATGAGTAATTCACCCCTCCACTTT. This translates into CASSLNPMSNSPLHF.

The sample holds a few counts of this clonotype. The V and J genes are TRBV5-1 and TRBJ1-1, with D unresolved. This CDR3 comprises 15 residues. The ends were cut back, 4 bases at V and 4 bases at J, with 17 bases in the middle. Germline CDR1 and CDR2: SGHRS and YFSETQ. The CDR3 spells CASSPVGGGPTEAFF. The CDR3 nucleotides are TGCGCCAGCAGCCCGGTCGGCGGAGGTCCCACTGAAGCTTTCTTT.

This clonotype was seen repeatedly, ten times or more. The V call is TRBV14, the J call TRBJ2-7, with D maybe TRBD1 (6 bases). Trimming removed 2 bases at V and 1 base at J, with 24 bases between. This CDR3 region has 19 residues. CDR1 SGHDN and CDR2 FVKESK come from the germline V gene. The DNA for the CDR3 is TGTGCCAGCAGCCAACGGGGAATAAAACCGGGACACTCTTCCTACGAGCAGTACTTC. This encodes CASSQRGIKPGHSSYEQYF.

V and J are TRBV11-2 and TRBJ2-7; 10 bases are a match to TRBD2. V shed 5 bases, J shed 4 bases, and the junction held 17 bases outside the gene matches. Per the germline V gene, CDR1 is SGHAT and CDR2 is FQNNGV. The CDR3 runs 18 residues. CDR3 nucleotides: TGTGCCAGCAGCCCCGTTGCAGCGGGAGGGGGGGGAACATACGAGCAGTACTTC. Its translation: CASSPVAAGGGGTYEQYF.

This clonotype was seen only a few times. This chain joins TRBV2 and TRBJ2-2; D may be TRBD2 (5 bases). V gave up 6 bases and J gave up 7 bases, with 24 bases separating them. CDR1 is SNHLY, CDR2 FYNNEI, per germline. This CDR3 region has 17 residues. CDR3 DNA: TGTGCCAGCAGCCAAGTCGTGAGGCCATCCAGCGGCGGGGAGCTGTTTTTT. This encodes CASSQVVRPSSGGELFF.

This clonotype appeared a few times. The chain has TRBV30 and TRBJ1-2; 11 nucleotides align to TRBD1. In germline, CDR1 is GTSNPN, CDR2 SVGIG (reference sequence). Unmatched junction bases numbered 8, after V lost 3 bases and J lost 5 bases. The CDR3 is made up of 15 amino acids. CDR3 protein: CAWRLPGQGVYGYTF. CDR3 nucleotide sequence: TGTGCCTGGAGGCTTCCGGGACAGGGGGTTTATGGCTACACCTTC.

This clonotype was seen ten or more times. The V and J genes are TRBV3-1 and TRBJ1-5; D is perhaps TRBD1 (5 bases). Germline V CDR1 and CDR2: LGHDT, YNNKEL (reference sequence). V was pared by 5 bases and J by 1 base, with 9 bases between. The CDR3 consists of 14 residues. For the CDR3, the DNA is TGTGCCAGCAGCACTCGACAGAGCAATCAGCCCCAGCATTTT. Residues: CASSTRQSNQPQHF.

This sequence joins TRBV30 and TRBJ2-3; no definite D call. The ends were cut back, 0 bases at V and 2 bases at J, with 3 bases in the middle. The germline gives CDR1 GTSNPN, CDR2 SVGIG (reference sequence). CDR3 size: 12 residues. The CDR3 sequence is CAWSVNTDTQYF. For the CDR3, the DNA is TGTGCCTGGAGTGTTAACACAGATACGCAGTATTTT.

This clonotype was detected many times. The chain couples TRBV6-5 to TRBJ1-3; D call uncertain. Looked up from germline, CDR1 is MNHEY and CDR2 is SVGAGI. Trimming left V 0 bases short and J 2 bases short, with 5 bases between. The CDR3 is 14 residues long. Written as DNA, the CDR3 is TGTGCCAGCAGTTACTCGATCGCTGGAAACACCATATATTTT. Encoded protein: CASSYSIAGNTIYF.

This clonotype came up once. The chain links TRBV12-3 or TRBV12-4 to TRBJ2-1, with 8 bases that match TRBD2. This CDR3 is 14 amino acids long. J gave up 9 bases and V 6 bases, and 10 bases lay outside the gene matches. The chain's CDR3 is CASSLKAGVGEQFF. CDR3 coding DNA: TGTGCCAGCAGCCTAAAAGCGGGAGTGGGTGAGCAGTTCTTC.

V usage is TRBV5-1 and J usage is TRBJ1-4; a possible D gene is TRBD1 (6 bases). This CDR3 comprises 11 residues. The germline CDR1 and CDR2 sequences are SGHRS and YFSETQ. Trimming took 4 bases from V and 11 from J, leaving 9 bases between them. In nucleotides, the CDR3 is TGCGCCAGCAGCAGCCAGGGGAAACTGTTTTTT. This gives the protein CASSSQGKLFF. The whole variable domain, remainder taken from reference TRBV5-1 and TRBJ1-4, is KAGVTQTPRYLIKTRGQQVTLSCSPISGHRSVSWYQQTPGQGLQFLFEYFSETQRNKGNFPGRFSGRQFSNSRSEMNVSTLELGDSALYLCASSSQGKLFFGSGTQLSVL.

Ten or more counts support this clonotype. The chain is built from TRBV15 and TRBJ2-3; 9 bases align to TRBD1. V trimming: 5 bases; J trimming: 3 bases; junction bases outside the gene matches: 6. Germline V lookup: CDR1 LNHNV, CDR2 YYDKDF (reference sequence). The CDR3 is 15 residues long. In DNA, the CDR3 is TGTGCCACCAGCGCAAGACAGGGGGGGACAGATACGCAGTATTTT. It translates to CATSARQGGTDTQYF.

As concerns this clonotype: This may arise from a read error, as a much more abundant clone is one base away. V is TRBV13 and J is TRBJ2-7; either TRBD1 or TRBD2 may fit D (6 bases each). The J call may be faulty, since TRBJ2-1 better matches the DNA end. From germline, CDR1 is PRHDT and CDR2 FYEKMQ (reference sequence). This CDR3 region has 15 residues. CDR3 DNA: TGTGCCAGCAGCACTCGAGGGGGGCAGACCTACGAGCAGTTCTTC. This encodes CASSTRGGQTYEQFF.

This clonotype was counted at least ten times. The chain joins TRBV6-2 or TRBV6-3 to TRBJ2-7; TRBD2 might be the D (6 bases). The germline V and J ends were trimmed by 7 bases and 1 base, with 17 bases remaining between them. This CDR3 has 15 residues. CDR1 is MNHEY and CDR2 is SVGEGT in the germline V gene. CDR3 residues: CASTGRDGSSYEQYF. CDR3 nucleotide sequence: TGTGCCAGCACGGGACGCGACGGGAGTTCCTACGAGCAGTACTTC.

J is TRBJ1-1 and V is TRBV4-2; TRBD1 aligns across 7 bases. After removal of 6 bases from V and 0 bases from J, the junction contained 16 bases not matched to a gene. From germline, CDR1 is LGHNA and CDR2 YNFKEQ. The CDR3 covers 18 residues. CDR3 DNA sequence: TGTGCCAGCAGAACTCCCGGCCGGGACAGCCACATGAACACTGAAGCTTTCTTT. It is translated as CASRTPGRDSHMNTEAFF.

This clonotype came up many times. This chain joins TRBV7-6 and TRBJ2-7, with 7 bases identical to TRBD2. The germline V gene has CDR1 SGHVS and CDR2 FNYEAQ. J lost 4 bases, V lost 1 base, and 13 bases had no gene match. This CDR3 comprises 17 residues. DNA of the CDR3: TGTGCCAGCAGCTTAGGAATCCGGGCGGGAGTGGGGTACGAGCAGTACTTC. Its protein product is CASSLGIRAGVGYEQYF.

This clonotype appeared many times. The gene calls are TRBV30 and TRBJ1-1; D is perhaps TRBD1 (5 bases). Germline V lookup: CDR1 GTSNPN, CDR2 SVGIG (reference sequence). Trimming left V 3 bases short and J 3 bases short, with 17 bases between. The CDR3 consists of 15 residues. CDR3 DNA sequence: TGTGCCTGGAGGCGCCCCGGGGCTCTGGACACTGAAGCTTTCTTT. Translated: CAWRRPGALDTEAFF.

The chain employs TRBV11-2 and TRBJ2-6, with TRBD2 matching over 9 bases. The germline CDR1 and CDR2 sequences are SGHAT and FQNNGV. The CDR3 spans 18 residues. Trimming at V came to 4 bases and at J to 3 bases, leaving 10 bases not matched to a gene. This CDR3 reads CASSSLGLAGSGANVLTF. Written as DNA, the CDR3 is TGTGCCAGCAGCTCCCTGGGGCTAGCGGGAAGTGGGGCCAACGTCCTGACTTTC.

Worth noting for this clonotype: A much larger clone is a single base away; this may be a read error. The chain combines TRBV7-7 with TRBJ2-5; tentatively, D is TRBD1 (5 bases). The CDR3 contains 15 residues. In germline, CDR1 is SSHAT, CDR2 FNYEAQ (reference sequence). The CDR3 loop reads CASSLEVGRQGAQYF. In DNA form, the CDR3 reads TGTGCTAGCAGCTTAGAGGTGGGGCGCCAAGGGGCCCAGTACTTC.

This clonotype was observed at least ten times. The chain couples TRBV11-2 to TRBJ1-3, with TRBD1 as a possible D gene (5 bases). The CDR3 sequence is 12 residues long. Trimming cost V 6 bases and J 5 bases, with 8 bases left between them. Per germline, CDR1 SGHAT and CDR2 FQNNGV. CDR3 loop: CASSPDRNTIYF. The CDR3 DNA reads TGTGCCAGCAGTCCGGACAGAAACACCATATATTTT.

The gene calls are TRBV6-1 and TRBJ2-5, with D perhaps TRBD1 or TRBD2 (5 bases each). The V gene lost 1 base and the J gene lost 9 bases, with 15 bases spanning the gap. Per germline, CDR1 MNHNS and CDR2 SASEGT. The CDR3 contains 14 residues. The CDR3 here is CASSEGGRDRAQYF. The CDR3, as DNA: TGTGCCAGCAGTGAAGGGGGACGGGACCGTGCCCAGTACTTC.

V is TRBV14 and J is TRBJ1-3, with D perhaps TRBD1 (6 bases). Looked up from germline, CDR1 is SGHDN and CDR2 is FVKESK. This CDR3 comprises 20 residues. V dropped 3 bases and J dropped 0 bases, with 24 bases sitting between them. CDR3 residues: CASSHEWGFETGGSGNTIYF. The CDR3 DNA is TGTGCCAGCAGCCACGAATGGGGTTTTGAGACAGGTGGCTCTGGAAACACCATATATTTT.

This clonotype has at least ten counts. The chain is built from TRBV20-1 and TRBJ1-2; D call uncertain. The CDR3 is 12 residues long. The V gene lost 0 bases and the J gene lost 5 bases, with 7 bases spanning the gap. Germline CDR1 and CDR2: DFQATT and SNEGSKA (reference sequence). CDR3 nucleotide sequence: TGCAGTGCTAGAGAGGGATATTATGGCTACACCTTC. This sequence encodes CSAREGYYGYTF.

The sample holds a few counts of this clonotype. The rearrangement joins TRBV5-1 to TRBJ2-5; D is perhaps TRBD1 (6 bases). Trimming removed 0 bases at V and 9 bases at J, with 18 bases between. The germline V gene encodes CDR1 SGHRS and CDR2 YFSETQ. This CDR3 contains 15 residues. The CDR3 here is CASSLDHTGKGSQYF. For the CDR3, the DNA is TGCGCCAGCAGCTTGGACCATACAGGGAAAGGGTCCCAGTACTTC.

On this clonotype itself: A much larger clone lies one base from this, so it may be a read error. J is TRBJ2-5 and V is TRBV10-3; 14 bases agree with TRBD2. The trim removed 4 bases at V and 1 base at J, leaving 14 bases unmatched. The CDR3 is 20 residues long. Germline CDR1 ENHRY, CDR2 SYGVKD. DNA for the CDR3: TGTGCCATCAGTGGGTCTATTCGACTAGCGGGAGGGACTTCCCAAGAGACCCAGTACTTC. Translated, it gives CAISGSIRLAGGTSQETQYF.